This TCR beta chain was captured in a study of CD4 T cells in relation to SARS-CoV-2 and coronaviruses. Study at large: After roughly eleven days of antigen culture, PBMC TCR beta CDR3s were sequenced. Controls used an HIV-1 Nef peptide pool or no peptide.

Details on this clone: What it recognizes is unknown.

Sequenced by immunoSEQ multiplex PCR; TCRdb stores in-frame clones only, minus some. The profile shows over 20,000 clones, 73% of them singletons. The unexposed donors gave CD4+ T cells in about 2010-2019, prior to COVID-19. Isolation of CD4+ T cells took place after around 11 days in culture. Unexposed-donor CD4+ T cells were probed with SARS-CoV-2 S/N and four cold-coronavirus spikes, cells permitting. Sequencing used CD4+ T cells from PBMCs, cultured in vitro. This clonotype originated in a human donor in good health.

In DNA form, the CDR3 reads TGTGCCAGCAGTGACGAGGGTCGGAATCAGCCCCAGCATTTT. It codes for CASSDEGRNQPQHF. This chain connects TRBV2 to TRBJ1-5; no reliable D call. V gave up 3 bases and J gave up 4 bases, with 10 bases separating them. Germline values: CDR1 SNHLY, CDR2 FYNNEI. This CDR3 comprises 14 residues.